Detailed here is one T cell receptor beta chain. CDR1 and CDR2 (germline): MNHNS, SASEGT. The CDR3 extends over 13 amino acids. V gave up 3 bases and J gave up 6 bases, with 11 bases separating them. The data were produced by immunoSEQ multiplex PCR, yet TCRdb's version contains in-frame clones alone and is incomplete. The repertoire holds about 34,000 clones, 81% seen once, with around a third in the top ten. This specimen comes from a study of radiation and T cells in renal cell carcinoma. Described time point: blood 4 weeks post-SBRT, at nephrectomy. Treatment reported: 15 Gy SBRT to primary tumor, nephrectomy 4 weeks later. Nephrectomy followed 15 Gy stereotactic body radiation by 4 weeks. Blood was sampled at baseline, 2 weeks and 4 weeks after SBRT.

The chain combines TRBV6-1 with TRBJ1-2; D is uncertain. This TCR came from a man in his 60s with renal cell carcinoma. Sequenced here: blood, sampled from a patient whose treatment included radiotherapy and nephrectomy. The CDR3 reads CASSERPGHGYTF. CDR3 DNA: TGTGCCAGCAGTGAGAGGCCCGGGCATGGCTACACCTTC.